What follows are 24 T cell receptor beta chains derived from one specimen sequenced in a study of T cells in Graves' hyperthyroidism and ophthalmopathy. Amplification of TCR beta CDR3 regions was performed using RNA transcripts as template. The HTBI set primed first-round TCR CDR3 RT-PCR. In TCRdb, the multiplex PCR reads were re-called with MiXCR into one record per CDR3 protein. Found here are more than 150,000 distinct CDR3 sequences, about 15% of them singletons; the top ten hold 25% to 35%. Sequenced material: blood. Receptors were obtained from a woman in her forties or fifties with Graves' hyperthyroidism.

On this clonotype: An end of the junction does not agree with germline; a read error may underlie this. The CDR3 DNA is TGTGCCAGCAGCTTGGCCGCGGGCTCCCACTACGAGCAGCACTTC. It translates to CASSLAAGSHYEQHF. The V and J genes are TRBV5-6 and TRBJ2-7, with D possibly matching TRBD2 (5 bases). CDR1 SGHDT and CDR2 YYEEEE come from the germline V gene. This CDR3 is built from 15 residues.

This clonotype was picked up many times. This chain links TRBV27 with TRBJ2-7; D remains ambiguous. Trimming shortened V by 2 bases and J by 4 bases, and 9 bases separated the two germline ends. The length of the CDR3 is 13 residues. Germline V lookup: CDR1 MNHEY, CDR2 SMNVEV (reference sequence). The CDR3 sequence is CASSLGPWYEQYF. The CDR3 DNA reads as TGTGCCAGCAGTTTAGGCCCTTGGTACGAGCAGTACTTC.

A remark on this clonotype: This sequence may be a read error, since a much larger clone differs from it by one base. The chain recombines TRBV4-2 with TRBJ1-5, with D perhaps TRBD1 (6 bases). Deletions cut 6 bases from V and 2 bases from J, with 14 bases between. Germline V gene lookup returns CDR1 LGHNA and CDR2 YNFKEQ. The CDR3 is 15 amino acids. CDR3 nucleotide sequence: TGTGCCAGCAGTATCTCGACAGGCGGCAATCAGCCCCAGCATTTT. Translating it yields CASSISTGGNQPQHF.

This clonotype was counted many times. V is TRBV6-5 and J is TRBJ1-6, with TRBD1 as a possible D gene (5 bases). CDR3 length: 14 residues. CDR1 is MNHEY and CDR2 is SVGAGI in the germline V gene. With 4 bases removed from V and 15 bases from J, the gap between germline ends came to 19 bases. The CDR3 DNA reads TGTGCCAGCAGTTTGGGGGGTTCCGGTTATCTCCTCCACTTT. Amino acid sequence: CASSLGGSGYLLHF.

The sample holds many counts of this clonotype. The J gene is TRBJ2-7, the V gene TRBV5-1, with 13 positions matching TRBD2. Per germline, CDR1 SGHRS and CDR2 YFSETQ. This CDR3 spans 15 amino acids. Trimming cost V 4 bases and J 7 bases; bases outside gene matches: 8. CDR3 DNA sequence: TGCGCCAGCAGCGAACGGACTAGCGGGGGTAGTGAGCAGTACTTC. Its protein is CASSERTSGGSEQYF.

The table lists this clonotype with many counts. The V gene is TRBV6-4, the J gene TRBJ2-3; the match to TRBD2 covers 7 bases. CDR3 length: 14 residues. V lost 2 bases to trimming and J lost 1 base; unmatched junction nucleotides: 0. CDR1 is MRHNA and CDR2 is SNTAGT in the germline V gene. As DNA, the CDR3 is TGTGCCAGCAGTGACAGCGGGGGCACAGATACGCAGTATTTT. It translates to CASSDSGGTDTQYF.

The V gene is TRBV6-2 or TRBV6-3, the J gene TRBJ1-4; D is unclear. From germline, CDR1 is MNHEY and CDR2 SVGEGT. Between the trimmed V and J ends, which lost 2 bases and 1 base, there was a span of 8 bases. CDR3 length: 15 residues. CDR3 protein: CASSYGLRTNEKLFF. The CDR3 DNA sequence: TGTGCCAGCAGTTACGGACTGAGAACTAATGAAAAACTGTTTTTT.

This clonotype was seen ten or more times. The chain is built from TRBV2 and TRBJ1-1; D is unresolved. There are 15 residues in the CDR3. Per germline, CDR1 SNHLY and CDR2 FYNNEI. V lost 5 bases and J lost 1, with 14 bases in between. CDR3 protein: CASSSRGAGNTEAFF. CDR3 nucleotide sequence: TGTGCCAGCAGTTCCCGGGGAGCTGGGAACACTGAAGCTTTCTTT.

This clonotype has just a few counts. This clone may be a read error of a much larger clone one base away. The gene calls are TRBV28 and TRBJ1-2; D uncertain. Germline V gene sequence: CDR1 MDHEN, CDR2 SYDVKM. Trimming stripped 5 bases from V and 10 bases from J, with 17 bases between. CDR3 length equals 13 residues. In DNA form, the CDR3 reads TGTGCCAGCAGTGGACCCATAAGGGTTGACTACACCTTC. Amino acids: CASSGPIRVDYTF.

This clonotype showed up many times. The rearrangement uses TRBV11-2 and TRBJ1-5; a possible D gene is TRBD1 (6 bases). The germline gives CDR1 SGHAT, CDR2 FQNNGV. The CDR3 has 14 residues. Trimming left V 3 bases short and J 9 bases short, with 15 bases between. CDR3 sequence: CASSLDSEVGPQHF. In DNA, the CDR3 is TGTGCCAGCAGCTTGGACAGCGAGGTTGGGCCCCAGCATTTT.

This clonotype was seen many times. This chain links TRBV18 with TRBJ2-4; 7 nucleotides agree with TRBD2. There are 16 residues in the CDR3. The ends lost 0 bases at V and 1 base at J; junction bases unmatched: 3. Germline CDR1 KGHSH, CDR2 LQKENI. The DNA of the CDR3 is TGTGCCAGCTCACCACCCACTAGCGTCGCCAAAAACATTCAGTACTTC. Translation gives CASSPPTSVAKNIQYF.

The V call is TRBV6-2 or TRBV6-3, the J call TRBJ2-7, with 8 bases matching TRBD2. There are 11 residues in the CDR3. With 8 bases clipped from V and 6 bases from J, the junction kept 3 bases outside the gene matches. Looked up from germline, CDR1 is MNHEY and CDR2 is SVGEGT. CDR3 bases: TGTGCCAGCCCCGCGGGGGGCGAGCAGTACTTC. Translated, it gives CASPAGGEQYF.

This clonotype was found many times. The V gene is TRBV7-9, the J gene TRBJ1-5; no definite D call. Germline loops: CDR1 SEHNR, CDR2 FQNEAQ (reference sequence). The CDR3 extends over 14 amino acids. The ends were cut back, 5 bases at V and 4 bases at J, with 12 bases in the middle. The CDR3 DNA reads TGTGCCAGCAGCACCCTTGCGACTAATCAGCCCCAGCATTTT. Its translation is CASSTLATNQPQHF.

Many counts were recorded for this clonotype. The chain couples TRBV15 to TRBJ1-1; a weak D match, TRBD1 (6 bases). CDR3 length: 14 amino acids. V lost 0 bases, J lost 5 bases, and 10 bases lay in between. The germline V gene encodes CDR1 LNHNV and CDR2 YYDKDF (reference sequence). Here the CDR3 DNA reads TGTGCCACCAGCAGAGATCTGGACAGAACTGAAGCTTTCTTT. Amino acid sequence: CATSRDLDRTEAFF.

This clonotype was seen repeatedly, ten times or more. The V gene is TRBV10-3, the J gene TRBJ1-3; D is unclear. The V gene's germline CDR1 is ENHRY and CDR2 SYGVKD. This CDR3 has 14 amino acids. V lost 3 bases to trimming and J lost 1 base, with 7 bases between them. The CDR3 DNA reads TGTGCCATCAGTGATACCGAGTCTGGAAACACCATATATTTT. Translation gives CAISDTESGNTIYF.

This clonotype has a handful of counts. CDR3 DNA: TGTGCCAGCAGCTTTAGGTTGATGCGAGGAACCGGGGAGCTGTTTTTT. Its protein product is CASSFRLMRGTGELFF. The chain recombines TRBV5-4 with TRBJ2-2; D gene unclear. Trimming shortened V by 2 bases and J by 5 bases, and 16 bases separated the two germline ends. CDR3 length: 16 residues. The germline CDR1 and CDR2 sequences are SGHNT and YYREEE (reference sequence).

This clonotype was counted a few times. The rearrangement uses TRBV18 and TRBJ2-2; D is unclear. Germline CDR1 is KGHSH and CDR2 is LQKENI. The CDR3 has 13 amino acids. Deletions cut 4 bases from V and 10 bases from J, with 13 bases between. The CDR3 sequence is CASSRTALEELFF. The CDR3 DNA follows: TGTGCCAGCTCACGTACAGCGCTCGAGGAGCTGTTTTTT.

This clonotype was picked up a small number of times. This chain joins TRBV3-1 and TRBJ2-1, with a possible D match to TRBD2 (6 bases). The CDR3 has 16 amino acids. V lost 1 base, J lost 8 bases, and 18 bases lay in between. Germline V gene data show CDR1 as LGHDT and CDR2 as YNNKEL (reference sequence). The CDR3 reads CASSQGVREIIHEQFF. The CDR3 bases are TGTGCCAGCAGCCAAGGAGTCCGGGAGATTATACATGAGCAGTTCTTC.

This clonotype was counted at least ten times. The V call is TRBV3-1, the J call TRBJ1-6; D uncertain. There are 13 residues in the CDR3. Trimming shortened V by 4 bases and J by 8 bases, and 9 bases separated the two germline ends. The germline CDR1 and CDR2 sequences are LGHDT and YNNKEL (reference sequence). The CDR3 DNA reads TGTGCCAGCAGCCTGAGCGGGTATTCACCCCTCCACTTT. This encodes CASSLSGYSPLHF.

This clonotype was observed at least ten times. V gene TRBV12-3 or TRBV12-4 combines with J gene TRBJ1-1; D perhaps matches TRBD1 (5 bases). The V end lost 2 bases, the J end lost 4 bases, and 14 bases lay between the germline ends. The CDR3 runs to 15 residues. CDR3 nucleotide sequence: TGTGCCAGCAGTTTAACAGGCAGCCCGGGCACTGAAGCTTTCTTT. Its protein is CASSLTGSPGTEAFF.

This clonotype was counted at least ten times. CDR3 sequence reads: CASSDQGVPEAFF. CDR3 in DNA: TGTGCCAGCAGTGACCAGGGGGTCCCTGAAGCTTTCTTT. The chain carries TRBV2 and TRBJ1-1; 7 nucleotides match TRBD1. V shed 3 bases, J shed 6 bases, and the junction held 4 bases outside the gene matches. CDR1 is SNHLY, CDR2 FYNNEI, per germline. CDR3 length equals 13 residues.

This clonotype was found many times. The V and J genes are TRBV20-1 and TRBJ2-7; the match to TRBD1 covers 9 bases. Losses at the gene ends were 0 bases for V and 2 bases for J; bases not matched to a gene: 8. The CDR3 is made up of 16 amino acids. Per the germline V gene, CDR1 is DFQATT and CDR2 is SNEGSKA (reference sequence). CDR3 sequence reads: CSAREPPGQGTYEQYF. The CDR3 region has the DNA TGCAGTGCTAGAGAGCCCCCGGGACAGGGAACCTACGAGCAGTACTTC.

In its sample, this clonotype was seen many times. For the CDR3, the DNA is TGTGCCAGCAGCCCGGCCGACGGGGCAGGCGAGCAGTACTTC. It is translated as CASSPADGAGEQYF. The chain has TRBV9 and TRBJ2-7; D could derive from TRBD1 or TRBD2 (5 bases each). The CDR3 length is 14 residues. The V end lost 4 bases, the J end lost 6 bases, and 17 bases lay between the germline ends. Germline CDR1 SGDLS, CDR2 YYNGEE.

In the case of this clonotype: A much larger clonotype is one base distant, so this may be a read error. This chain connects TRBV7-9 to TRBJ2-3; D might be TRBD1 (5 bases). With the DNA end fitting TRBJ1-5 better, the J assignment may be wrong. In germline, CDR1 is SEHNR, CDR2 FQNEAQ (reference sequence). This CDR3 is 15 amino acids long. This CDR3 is CASSLVGTPSDTQHF. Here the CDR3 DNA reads TGTGCCAGCAGCTTAGTAGGGACTCCTTCAGATACGCAGCATTTT.